The 6 T cell receptor beta chains listed next were all sequenced from one sample in a study of blood T cell repertoires in COVID-19 (dated by TCRdb to 2018 to 2020). Library preparation was by the immunoSEQ multiplex PCR assay. Not all clones reach the TCRdb copy of this immuneACCESS table, which keeps in-frame sequences only. Checked studies attribute under half of the gap to unresolved V genes and leave the rest unexplained. In this sample the table shows more than 65,000 clones, more than 80% of which occur a single time. The top ten hold roughly 5% of the sample. Sequenced input: peripheral blood. Every receptor here comes from a man older than 75 with acute or convalescent COVID-19.

V usage is TRBV12-3 or TRBV12-4 and J usage is TRBJ2-3; unclear D gene. The CDR3 is made up of 13 amino acids. V lost 3 bases and J lost 8, with 12 bases in between. The chain's CDR3 is CASSFLSERTQYF. CDR3 coding DNA: TGTGCCAGCAGTTTTCTGAGTGAGCGTACGCAGTATTTT.

V gene TRBV10-3 combines with J gene TRBJ2-1, with a possible D match to TRBD2 (5 bases). The CDR3 spans 17 residues. Germline lookup yields CDR1 ENHRY and CDR2 SYGVKD. V was trimmed by 1 base and J by 0 bases, leaving 13 bases between them. The CDR3 sequence is CAISELQRRRSYNEQFF. In DNA, the CDR3 is TGTGCCATCAGTGAGTTGCAGCGGAGGCGCTCCTACAATGAGCAGTTCTTC.

The V gene is TRBV2, the J gene TRBJ1-6; D is possibly TRBD1 (6 bases). V dropped 8 bases and J dropped 7 bases, with 18 bases sitting between them. The CDR3 length is 15 residues. Germline V gives CDR1 SNHLY, CDR2 FYNNEI. CDR3 amino acids: CASGSQGNSNSPLHF. The CDR3 nucleotides are TGTGCCAGCGGATCACAGGGAAATTCGAATTCACCCCTCCACTTT.

V is TRBV28 and J is TRBJ1-2, with 7 bases that match TRBD1. CDR3 size: 14 residues. Germline V gene data show CDR1 as MDHEN and CDR2 as SYDVKM. After removal of 3 bases from V and 10 bases from J, the junction contained 11 bases not matched to a gene. In nucleotides, the CDR3 is TGTGCCAGCAGTTTTGCCAGGGGGGAGCTATTCTACACCTTC. Translation: CASSFARGELFYTF.

This sequence joins TRBV7-2 and TRBJ1-5; 7 nucleotides agree with TRBD1. The J segment lost 4 bases and the V segment lost 3 bases, leaving 6 bases of the junction unmatched. The CDR3 sequence is 15 residues long. Germline CDR1 SGHTA, CDR2 FQGNSA. CDR3 coding DNA: TGTGCCAGCAGCTTTAGACAGGGTGGTAATCAGCCCCAGCATTTT. This codes for CASSFRQGGNQPQHF.

This clone has only a few counts. The chain carries TRBV5-5 and TRBJ2-5, with 9 nucleotides matching TRBD1. V lost 2 bases and J lost 5; bases outside the gene matches: 4. Germline CDR1 and CDR2: SGHKS and YYEKEE (reference sequence). This CDR3 is built from 14 residues. The CDR3 DNA is TGTGCCAGCAGCTTTGACAGGGGGGGGGAGACCCAGTACTTC. Translated, it gives CASSFDRGGETQYF. The full variable domain, completed using reference TRBV5-5 and TRBJ2-5, is DAGVTQSPTHLIKTRGQQVTLRCSPISGHKSVSWYQQVLGQGPQFIFQYYEKEERGRGNFPDRFSARQFPNYSSELNVNALLLGDSALYLCASSFDRGGETQYFGPGTRLLVL.